The present T cell receptor beta chain was sequenced within a study of shared clonotypes between healthy human individuals. V shed 1 base and J 0 bases; nucleotides not matched to a gene: 3. This CDR3 is 15 amino acids long. Per germline, CDR1 SEHNR and CDR2 FQNEAQ (reference sequence). Assay used: immunoSEQ multiplex PCR; TCRdb lists only in-frame clones, some missing. Of 1.5 million to 2.5 million clones listed, around 96% are singletons. Study findings and constraints: The donor pool, a small one, limited the genetic and exposure-history diversity represented.

The sample holds one count of this clone. The antigen is not known. Selected positively for CCR7 and CD45RO-negative, naive CD8 cells excluded terminally differentiated effector memory CD45RA+ cells. Those who donated, Caucasian adults without exception, all lived in Nashville, Tennessee. The chain carries TRBV7-9 and TRBJ2-7, with 7 positions matching TRBD1. Sequenced: naive CD8+ T cells sorted from blood. This TCR was recovered from a man aged 18 to 30 in good health. In DNA, the CDR3 is TGTGCCAGCAGCTTAGGGGACAGCAACTCCTACGAGCAGTACTTC. Its protein is CASSLGDSNSYEQYF.